At least ten counts were recorded for the clone carrying this T cell receptor (beta chain). The antigen is not known. The deep-level immunoSEQ assay was used. Amplification in unsorted PBMC replicate PCRs started from about 320 ng DNA, which equals about 30,000 T cell genomes. Generated by immunoSEQ multiplex PCR, the TCRdb table keeps only in-frame clones and is missing some. The profile shows roughly 500,000 clones, about three quarters of them singletons. This specimen comes from a study of shared clonotypes between healthy human individuals. Everyone who donated was a Caucasian adult who lived in Nashville, Tennessee. Study results and caveats: An expected dependence of interdonor clonotype sharing on sequencing depth was noted.

The CDR3 is made up of 16 amino acids. Germline CDR1 reads SEHNR; CDR2 reads FQNEAQ (reference sequence). V gave up 4 bases and J gave up 4 bases; unmatched junction bases: 9. Source material: PBMCs. The V gene is TRBV7-9, the J gene TRBJ1-4; 7 nucleotides agree with TRBD1. The TCR comes from a middle-aged woman in good health. Some clones in this sample may be carry-over from other donors' samples. The CDR3 DNA reads as TGTGCCAGCAGCTCCGCTGGGCAGGGGGATAATGAAAAACTGTTTTTT. Translation gives CASSSAGQGDNEKLFF.